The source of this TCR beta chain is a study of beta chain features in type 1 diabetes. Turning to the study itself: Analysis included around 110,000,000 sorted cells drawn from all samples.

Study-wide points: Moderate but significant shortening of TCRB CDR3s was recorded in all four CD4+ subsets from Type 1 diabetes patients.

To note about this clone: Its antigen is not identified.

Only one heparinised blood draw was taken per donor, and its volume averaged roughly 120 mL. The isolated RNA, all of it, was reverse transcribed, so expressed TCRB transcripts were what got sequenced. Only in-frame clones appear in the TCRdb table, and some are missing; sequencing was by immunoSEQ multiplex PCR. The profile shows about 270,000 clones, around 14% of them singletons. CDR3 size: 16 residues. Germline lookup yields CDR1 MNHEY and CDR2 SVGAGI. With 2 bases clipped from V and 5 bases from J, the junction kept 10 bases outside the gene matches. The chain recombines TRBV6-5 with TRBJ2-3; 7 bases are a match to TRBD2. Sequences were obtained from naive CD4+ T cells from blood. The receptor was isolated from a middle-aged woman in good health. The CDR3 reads CASSYLRAGRGDTQYF. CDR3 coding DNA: TGTGCCAGCAGTTACCTCCGAGCGGGGCGGGGAGATACGCAGTATTTT.